One TCR beta chain is described in this entry. The antigen this receptor binds is unknown. Within one base of it there is no much larger clone, and no base qualities were kept. To sequence the TCRbeta CDR3 region, genomic DNA was isolated from the sorted cells. The immunoSEQ Assay was used to sequence the TCRbeta CDR3 regions. TCRdb obtained this table from immuneACCESS and retained in-frame rearrangements with V and J assigned. These tables miss some clones; where compared with another copy, unresolved V genes account for less than half of the shortfall, and the remainder is unexplained. A total of under 80,000 clones appear in this sample, roughly 91% of them only once. The top ten constitute about 0.32% of the sample. The data derive from a study of OX40 agonist ivuxolimab in advanced cancers. Background on the whole study: Ivuxolimab was an agonistic, fully human IgG2 monoclonal antibody directed against OX40 (CD134), a costimulatory receptor. Intravenous ivuxolimab was administered to patients every 2 weeks at six dose levels: 0.01, 0.1, 0.3, 1.5, 3 and 10 mg/kg. Of the roughly 53 patients in dose escalation, about 20 had hepatocellular carcinoma, approximately 15 had melanoma, 9 had renal cell carcinoma and 9 had head and neck cancer. In the dose-escalation cohort, around 80% of patients were male, and the mean age was around 65 years with a range of roughly 20 to 85. Prior anti-PD-1, anti-PD-L1 or anti-CTLA-4 therapy was permitted, and checkpoint inhibitors had been received by about two fifths of dose-escalation patients. Partial responses occurred in three dose-escalation patients, of whom one had hepatocellular carcinoma and two had cutaneous melanoma. Peripheral TCRbeta sequencing was intended to test whether TCR sequence diversity was altered and clonal T-cell expansion was caused by ivuxolimab. The paper reports the monotherapy dose-escalation portion (N of about 50 patients) of the phase I ivuxolimab trial.

Patients with autoimmune disease history or receiving systemic immunosuppression were excluded from the trial. Peripheral blood for TCR sequencing was collected from all dose cohorts at baseline, on cycle 4 day 1, and on cycle 7 day 1. Samples were obtained from an open-label, multicenter, first-in-human phase I dose-escalation trial of ivuxolimab. Adults with locally advanced or metastatic head and neck squamous cell, hepatocellular, melanoma or renal cell carcinoma were enrolled in the trial. Before TCR sequencing, CD4+ T cells and CD8+ T cells were sorted from peripheral blood as separate populations. The study at large found these results: At doses from 0.1 to 3.0 mg/kg, clonal expansion was seen in both CD4+ and CD8+ blood T cells between baseline and week 6. Low levels of normalized T-cell clonal expansion were also seen in some patients who did not respond. In partial responders in the 0.1-3.0 mg/kg groups, normalized peripheral clonal expansion was found to be among the lowest, especially among CD8+ T cells. On average, CD8+ T cells showed more expanded clones than CD4+ T cells after ivuxolimab. The antigen specificity of the peripheral T cells that underwent clonal expansion was not determined.

The clonotype originates from an adult with an advanced solid tumor such as melanoma, head and neck, liver or kidney cancer. The sample consisted of CD4+ or CD8+ T cells sorted from blood, taken in a trial of the OX40 agonist ivuxolimab.

The DNA is as follows: TGTGCCAGCAGCTCCCTAGCCCGAGATACGCAGTATTTT. Its protein is CASSSLARDTQYF. The sequence joins TRBV5-5 to TRBJ2-3; TRBD2 is a possible D gene, resting on 5 matching bases. The CDR3 measures 13 amino acids from cysteine to phenylalanine. Kept here is only the CDR3 DNA, which spans 39 bases and is read in frame from base 1. In the germline V gene (reference sequence), CDR1 corresponds to SGHKS and CDR2 to YYEKEE. V is cut by 3 bases and J by 5 bases, and the space between the germline ends is 10 bases.